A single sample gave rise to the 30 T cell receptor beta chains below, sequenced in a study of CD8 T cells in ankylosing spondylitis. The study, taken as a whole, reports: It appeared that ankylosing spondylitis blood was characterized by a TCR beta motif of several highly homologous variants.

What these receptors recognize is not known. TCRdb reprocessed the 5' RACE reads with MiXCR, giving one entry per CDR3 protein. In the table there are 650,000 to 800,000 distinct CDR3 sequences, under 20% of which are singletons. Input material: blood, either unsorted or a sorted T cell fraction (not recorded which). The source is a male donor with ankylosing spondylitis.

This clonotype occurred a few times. The CDR3 coding sequence is TGTGCCAGCAGCTTAGACAGGGGACATTTGGGTACGCAGTATTTT. Translating gives CASSLDRGHLGTQYF. The genes are TRBV7-8 and TRBJ2-3; TRBD1 matches 7 bases. CDR3 length equals 15 residues. Germline V gene lookup returns CDR1 SGHVS and CDR2 FQNEAQ. The J segment lost 8 bases and the V segment lost 1 base, leaving 9 bases of the junction unmatched.

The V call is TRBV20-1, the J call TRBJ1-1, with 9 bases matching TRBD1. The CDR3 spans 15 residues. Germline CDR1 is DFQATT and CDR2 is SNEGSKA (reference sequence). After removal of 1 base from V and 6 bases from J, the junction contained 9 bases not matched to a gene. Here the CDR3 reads CSARALTGGIAEAFF. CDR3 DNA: TGCAGTGCTAGAGCGTTGACAGGGGGGATCGCTGAAGCTTTCTTT.

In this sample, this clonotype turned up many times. The CDR3 region is CASSEKTGGYNEQFF. As DNA, the CDR3 is TGTGCCAGCAGTGAAAAGACAGGGGGCTACAATGAGCAGTTCTTC. V and J are TRBV6-1 and TRBJ2-1, with TRBD1 matching 9 bases. Germline V gene sequence: CDR1 MNHNS, CDR2 SASEGT. Losses at the gene ends were 2 bases for V and 3 bases for J; bases not matched to a gene: 2. The CDR3 has 15 amino acids.

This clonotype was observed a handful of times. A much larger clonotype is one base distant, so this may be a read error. Here the CDR3 DNA reads TGCTGTGCTAGAGACTTGACTAGCGGGGGGGGGATCTACGAGCAGTACTTC. Its translation: CCARDLTSGGGIYEQYF. The chain is built from TRBV20-1 and TRBJ2-7, with 14 bases lining up with TRBD2. There are 17 residues in the CDR3. Germline lookup yields CDR1 DFQATT and CDR2 SNEGSKA (reference sequence).

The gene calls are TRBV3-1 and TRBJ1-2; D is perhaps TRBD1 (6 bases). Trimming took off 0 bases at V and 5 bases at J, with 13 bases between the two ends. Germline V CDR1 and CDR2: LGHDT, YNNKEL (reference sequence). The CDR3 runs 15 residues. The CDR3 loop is CASSQEGAREYGYTF. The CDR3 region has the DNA TGTGCCAGCAGCCAAGAGGGGGCGAGGGAATATGGCTACACCTTC.

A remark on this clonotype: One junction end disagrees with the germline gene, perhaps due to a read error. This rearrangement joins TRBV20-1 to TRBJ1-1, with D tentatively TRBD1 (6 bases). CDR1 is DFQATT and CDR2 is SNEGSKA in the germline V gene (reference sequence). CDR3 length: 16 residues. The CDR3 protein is CSARSLGGIMNTEAFF. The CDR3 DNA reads TGCAGCGCTAGATCTCTGGGGGGCATCATGAACACTGAAGCTTTCTTT.

The CDR3, as DNA: TGTGCCATCAGGGGGGGCGGACTACAGAATTCACCCCTCCACTTT. This gives the protein CAIRGGGLQNSPLHF. The V gene is TRBV10-3, the J gene TRBJ1-6, with D perhaps matching TRBD1 (6 bases). Germline loops: CDR1 ENHRY, CDR2 SYGVKD. V lost 6 bases and J lost 7, with 16 bases in between. This CDR3 comprises 15 residues.

The CDR3 DNA follows: TGTGCCTCCCGGACGGGACTTACCAATGAGCAGTTCTTC. Its translation: CASRTGLTNEQFF. This chain uses TRBV6-1 with TRBJ2-1, with a weak D call TRBD2 (6 bases). CDR1 is MNHNS and CDR2 is SASEGT in the germline V gene. This CDR3 comprises 13 residues. Trimming removed 11 bases at V and 6 bases at J, with 17 bases between.

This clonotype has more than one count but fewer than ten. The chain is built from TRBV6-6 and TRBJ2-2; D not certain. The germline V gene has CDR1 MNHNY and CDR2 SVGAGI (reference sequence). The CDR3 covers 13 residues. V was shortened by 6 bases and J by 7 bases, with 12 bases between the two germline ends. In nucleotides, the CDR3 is TGTGCCAGCAGCTCAATCGGGTTCGGGGAGCTGTTTTTT. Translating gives CASSSIGFGELFF.

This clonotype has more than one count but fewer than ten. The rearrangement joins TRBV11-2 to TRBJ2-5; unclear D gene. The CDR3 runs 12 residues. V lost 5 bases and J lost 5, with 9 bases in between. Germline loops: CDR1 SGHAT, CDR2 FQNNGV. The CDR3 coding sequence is TGTGCCAGCAGCCCCGGGTCCGAGACCCAGTACTTC. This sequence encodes CASSPGSETQYF.

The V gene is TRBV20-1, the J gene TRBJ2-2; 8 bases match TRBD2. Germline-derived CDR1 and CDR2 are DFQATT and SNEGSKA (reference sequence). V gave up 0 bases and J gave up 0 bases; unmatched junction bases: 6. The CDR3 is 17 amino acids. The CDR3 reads CSARDAGGPPNTGELFF. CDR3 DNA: TGCAGTGCTAGAGATGCGGGAGGCCCCCCGAACACCGGGGAGCTGTTTTTT.

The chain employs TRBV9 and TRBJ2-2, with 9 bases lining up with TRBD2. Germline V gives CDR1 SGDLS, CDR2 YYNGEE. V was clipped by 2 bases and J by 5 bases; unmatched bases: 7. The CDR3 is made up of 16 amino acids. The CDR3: CASSVRAGGGTGELFF. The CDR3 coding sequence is TGTGCCAGCAGCGTGAGAGCGGGGGGCGGGACCGGGGAGCTGTTTTTT. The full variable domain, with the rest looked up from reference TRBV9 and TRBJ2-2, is DSGVTQTPKHLITATGQRVTLRCSPRSGDLSVYWYQQSLDQGLQFLIQYYNGEERAKGNILERFSAQQFPDLHSELNLSSLELGDSALYFCASSVRAGGGTGELFFGEGSRLTVL.

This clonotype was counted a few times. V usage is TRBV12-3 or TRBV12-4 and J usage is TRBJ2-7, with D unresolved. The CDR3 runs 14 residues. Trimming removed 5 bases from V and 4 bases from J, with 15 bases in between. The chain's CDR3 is CASSAEVGRYEQYF. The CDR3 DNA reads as TGTGCCAGCAGTGCCGAAGTGGGCAGGTACGAGCAGTACTTC.

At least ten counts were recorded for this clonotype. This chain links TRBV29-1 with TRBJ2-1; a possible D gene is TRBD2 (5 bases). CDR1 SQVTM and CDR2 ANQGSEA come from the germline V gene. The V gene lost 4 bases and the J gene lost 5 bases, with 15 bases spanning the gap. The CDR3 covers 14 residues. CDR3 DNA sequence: TGCAGCGTTGGAGGATATAGGCGGGACAATGAGCAGTTCTTC. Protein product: CSVGGYRRDNEQFF.

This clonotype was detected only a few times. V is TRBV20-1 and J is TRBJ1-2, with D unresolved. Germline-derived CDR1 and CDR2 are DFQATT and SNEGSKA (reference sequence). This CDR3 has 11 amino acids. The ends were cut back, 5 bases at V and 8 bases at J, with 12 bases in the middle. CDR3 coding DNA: TGCAGTGCTGGAGGGTACGAAGGCTACACCTTC. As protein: CSAGGYEGYTF.

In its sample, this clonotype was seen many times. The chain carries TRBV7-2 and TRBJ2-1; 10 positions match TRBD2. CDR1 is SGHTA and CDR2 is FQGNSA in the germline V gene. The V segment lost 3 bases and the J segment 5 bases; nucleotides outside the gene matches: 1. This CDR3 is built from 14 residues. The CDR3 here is CASSFGLADNEQFF. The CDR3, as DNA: TGTGCCAGCAGCTTCGGACTAGCGGACAATGAGCAGTTCTTC.

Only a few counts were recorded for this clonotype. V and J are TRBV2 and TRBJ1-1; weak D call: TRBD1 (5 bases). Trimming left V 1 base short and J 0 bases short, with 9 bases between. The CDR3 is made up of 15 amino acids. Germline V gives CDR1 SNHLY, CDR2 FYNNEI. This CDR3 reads CASSEGVGVNTEAFF. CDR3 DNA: TGTGCCAGCAGTGAAGGGGTGGGGGTGAACACTGAAGCTTTCTTT.

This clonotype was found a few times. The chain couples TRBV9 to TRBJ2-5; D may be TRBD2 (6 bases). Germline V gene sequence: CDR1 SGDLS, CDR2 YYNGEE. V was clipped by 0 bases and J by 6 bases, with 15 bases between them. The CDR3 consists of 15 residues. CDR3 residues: CASSVDPNAGKTQYF. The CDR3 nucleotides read TGTGCCAGCAGCGTAGACCCCAATGCGGGGAAGACCCAGTACTTC.

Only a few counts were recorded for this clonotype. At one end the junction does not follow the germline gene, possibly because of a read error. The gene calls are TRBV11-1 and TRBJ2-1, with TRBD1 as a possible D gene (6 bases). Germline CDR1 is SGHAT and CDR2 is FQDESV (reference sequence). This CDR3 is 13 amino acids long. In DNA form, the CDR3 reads TGTGCCAGCAGCTTATCCAGGGACAAAGAGCAGTTCTTC. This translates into CASSLSRDKEQFF.

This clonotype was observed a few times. The chain's CDR3 is CASRTAQGAMNTEAFF. In nucleotides, the CDR3 is TGTGCCAGCAGAACGGCACAGGGGGCCATGAACACTGAAGCTTTCTTT. The genes are TRBV12-3 or TRBV12-4 and TRBJ1-1, with 9 bases matching TRBD1. J lost 0 bases, V lost 6 bases, and 8 bases had no gene match. CDR3 length: 16 amino acids.

CDR3 sequence reads: CASSPDVYEQYF. In DNA form, the CDR3 reads TGTGCCAGCAGCCCGGACGTTTACGAGCAGTACTTC. The V gene is TRBV7-2, the J gene TRBJ2-7; no clear D gene. Germline lookup yields CDR1 SGHTA and CDR2 FQGNSA. The CDR3 is 12 residues long. The V end was cut by 5 bases, the J end by 4 bases, with 9 bases between.

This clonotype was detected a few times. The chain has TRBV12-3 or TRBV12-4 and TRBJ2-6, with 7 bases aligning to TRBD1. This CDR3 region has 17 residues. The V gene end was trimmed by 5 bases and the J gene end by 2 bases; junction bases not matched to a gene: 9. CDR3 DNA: TGTGCCAGCAGTACGCGACAGGGAATAGCTGGGGCCAACGTCCTGACTTTC. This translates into CASSTRQGIAGANVLTF.

The CDR3 region has the DNA TGTGCTAGCGGGGGCGGGACTAGGGCACCCAATGAGCAGTTCTTC. Its protein is CASGGGTRAPNEQFF. This rearrangement joins TRBV12-5 to TRBJ2-1; TRBD2 aligns across 8 bases. Germline V gene data show CDR1 as LGHNT and CDR2 as FRNRAP. This CDR3 is built from 15 residues. Trimming cost V 9 bases and J 6 bases; bases outside gene matches: 13. Full variable domain (missing parts from reference TRBV12-5 and TRBJ2-1): DARVTQTPRHKVTEMGQEVTMRCQPILGHNTVFWYRQTMMQGLELLAYFRNRAPLDDSGMPKDRFSAEMPDATLATLKIQPSEPRDSAVYFCASGGGTRAPNEQFFGPGTRLTVL.

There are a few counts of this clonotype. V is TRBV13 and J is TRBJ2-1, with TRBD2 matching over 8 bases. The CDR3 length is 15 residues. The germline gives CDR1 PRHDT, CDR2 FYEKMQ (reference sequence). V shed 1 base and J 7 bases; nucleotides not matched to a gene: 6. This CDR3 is CASSLDGGVRNEQFF. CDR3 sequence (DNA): TGTGCCAGCAGCTTAGACGGGGGGGTCAGGAATGAGCAGTTCTTC.

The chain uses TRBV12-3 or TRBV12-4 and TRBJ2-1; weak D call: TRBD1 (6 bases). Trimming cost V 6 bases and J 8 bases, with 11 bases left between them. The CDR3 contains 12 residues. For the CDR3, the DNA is TGTGCCAGCAGATCCGAGGGGGATGAGCAGTTCTTC. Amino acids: CASRSEGDEQFF.

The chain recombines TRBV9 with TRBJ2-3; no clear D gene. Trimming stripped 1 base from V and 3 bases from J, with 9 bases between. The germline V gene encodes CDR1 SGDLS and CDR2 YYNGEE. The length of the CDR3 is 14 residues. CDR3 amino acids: CASSVRVGTDTQYF. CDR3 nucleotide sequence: TGTGCCAGCAGCGTAAGAGTGGGAACAGATACGCAGTATTTT.

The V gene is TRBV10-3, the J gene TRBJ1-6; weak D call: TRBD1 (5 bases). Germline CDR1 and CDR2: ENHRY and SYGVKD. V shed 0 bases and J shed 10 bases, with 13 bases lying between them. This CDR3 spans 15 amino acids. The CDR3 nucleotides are TGTGCCATCAGTGAGTCGCAGGGTTGGGGGTCACCCCTCCACTTT. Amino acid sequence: CAISESQGWGSPLHF.

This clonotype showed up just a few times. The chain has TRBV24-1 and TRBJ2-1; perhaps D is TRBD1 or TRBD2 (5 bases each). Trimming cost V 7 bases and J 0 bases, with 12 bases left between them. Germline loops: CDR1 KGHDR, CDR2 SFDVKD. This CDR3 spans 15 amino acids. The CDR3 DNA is TGTGCCACCAGCGAGGGGAGTATCTCCTACAATGAGCAGTTCTTC. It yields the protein CATSEGSISYNEQFF.

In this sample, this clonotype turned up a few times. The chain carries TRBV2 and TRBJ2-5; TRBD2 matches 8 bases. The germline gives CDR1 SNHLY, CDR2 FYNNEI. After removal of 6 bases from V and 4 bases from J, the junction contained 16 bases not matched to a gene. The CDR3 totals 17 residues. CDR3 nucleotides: TGTGCCAGCAGCAGAGGGGGTGGACTAGCTGCGGGAGAGACCCAGTACTTC. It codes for CASSRGGGLAAGETQYF.

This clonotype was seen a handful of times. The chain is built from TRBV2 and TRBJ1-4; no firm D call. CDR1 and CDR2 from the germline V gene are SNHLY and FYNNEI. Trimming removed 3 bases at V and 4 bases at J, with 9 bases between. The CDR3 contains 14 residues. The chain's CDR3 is CASSEVTVNEKLFF. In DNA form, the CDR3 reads TGTGCCAGCAGTGAGGTGACGGTTAATGAAAAACTGTTTTTT.